This T cell receptor (beta chain) was observed in a study of blood T cell repertoires in COVID-19. Trimming left V 1 base short and J 3 bases short, with 15 bases between. This CDR3 is built from 17 residues. Looked up from germline, CDR1 is KGHSH and CDR2 is LQKENI. Per the original methods: Estimation of nucleated cell counts relied on the amplification of reference gene primers. This table comes from immunoSEQ multiplex PCR, and its TCRdb copy is limited to in-frame clones, with some not included. That table supplies the V and J calls and clone size; D and trimming were determined from the DNA. In the table there are around 210,000 clones, roughly 90% of which are singletons.

Sequencing was done on a sample of peripheral blood. The receptor was derived from a man over 45 with COVID-19, enrolled during active disease. The V call is TRBV18, the J call TRBJ2-2; D remains unclear. CDR3 nucleotides: TGTGCCAGCTCACCACGTGGCAGGCCGTTGGACACCGGGGAGCTGTTTTTT. It codes for CASSPRGRPLDTGELFF.